This T cell receptor (beta chain) is drawn from a study of cytomegalovirus exposure and HLA in healthy donors. Study-wide results and limits: Clonal expansion, a later analysis showed, was greater in HLA-associated TCR beta chains than in equally common others. As a later analysis revealed, most CMV-associated TCR beta chains appeared HLA-restricted.

PCR was performed using 60 Vbeta and 13 Jbeta primers. The assay was immunoSEQ multiplex PCR, and TCRdb's table has in-frame clones only and misses some. The data show 120,000 or so clones, with less than 85% seen just once and around 15% held by the top ten. Germline V gene data show CDR1 as SGHRS and CDR2 as YFSETQ. Trimming took off 4 bases at V and 0 bases at J, with 16 bases between the two ends. The CDR3 contains 17 residues. Points on this clone: Its antigen remains unidentified.

V and J are TRBV5-1 and TRBJ2-2; possible D gene TRBD1, 5 bases. Sequenced sample: PBMCs. This receptor was taken from a man aged 25-40 years in good health and CMV-seropositive. CDR3: CASSSLYRTTNTGELFF. CDR3 coding DNA: TGCGCCAGCAGCAGCTTATACAGGACAACGAACACCGGGGAGCTGTTTTTT. The whole variable domain, remainder taken from reference TRBV5-1 and TRBJ2-2, is KAGVTQTPRYLIKTRGQQVTLSCSPISGHRSVSWYQQTPGQGLQFLFEYFSETQRNKGNFPGRFSGRQFSNSRSEMNVSTLELGDSALYLCASSSLYRTTNTGELFFGEGSRLTVL.